The present TCR beta chain was sequenced within a study of T cell responses to AZD1222 COVID-19 vaccine. With 4 bases removed from V and 8 bases from J, the gap between germline ends came to 17 bases. The CDR3 runs to 15 residues. Germline-derived CDR1 and CDR2 are SGHDN and FVKESK. This table comes from immunoSEQ multiplex PCR, and its TCRdb copy is limited to in-frame clones, with some not included. The sample comprises 100,000 or so clones, over 85% of which are singletons, and roughly 2% rests with the top ten. The chain couples TRBV14 to TRBJ1-4, with D uncertain. The starting material was peripheral blood, obtained on day 0 of AZD1222 vaccination. This sequence originates from an adult in good health. This chain's CDR3 is CASSPWAAEGEKLFF. The DNA of the CDR3 is TGTGCCAGCAGCCCTTGGGCCGCGGAGGGCGAAAAACTGTTTTTT.